Shown below are 29 T cell receptor beta chains from a single sample sequenced in a study of cytomegalovirus exposure and HLA in healthy donors (dated by TCRdb to between 2016 and 2019). The library was obtained by the immunoSEQ multiplex PCR assay. The multiplex PCR relied on a mix of 60 forward primers for TCR Vbeta segments and 13 reverse primers for TCR Jbeta segments. TCRdb provides this immuneACCESS table in a form limited to in-frame rearrangements. Some clones are lacking; in checked studies, under half of them reflect an unresolved V gene, and why the rest are absent is not known. Within this sample are some 170,000 clones, with 65% to 85% of them counted one time only. The ten largest clones capture 3% of the sample. Sample: PBMCs. These TCRs come from a woman in her fifties or sixties in good health and CMV-seropositive.

The V call is TRBV5-1, the J call TRBJ2-3, with TRBD1 matching over 7 bases. Trimming removed 3 bases from V and 3 bases from J; junction bases left unmatched: 10. Germline loops: CDR1 SGHRS, CDR2 YFSETQ. This CDR3 is 16 amino acids long. CDR3 sequence: CASSSTTGLRTDTQYF. The CDR3 nucleotides read TGCGCCAGCAGCTCCACGACAGGGCTGAGAACAGATACGCAGTATTTT.

The chain combines TRBV30 with TRBJ1-3, with 7 bases fitting TRBD1. This CDR3 has 15 residues. The ends lost 2 bases at V and 3 bases at J; junction bases unmatched: 7. The germline gives CDR1 GTSNPN, CDR2 SVGIG (reference sequence). CDR3: CAWSLRGSFGNTIYF. CDR3 DNA sequence: TGTGCCTGGAGTCTCAGGGGGTCATTTGGAAACACCATATATTTT.

This clone has only one observation. This sequence joins TRBV5-1 and TRBJ1-2, with D perhaps matching TRBD1 (6 bases). Trimming took off 4 bases at V and 4 bases at J, with 17 bases between the two ends. Germline V gene lookup returns CDR1 SGHRS and CDR2 YFSETQ. The length of the CDR3 is 15 residues. CDR3 coding DNA: TGCGCCAGCAGCGTCAGTTCAGGGGTTGGCTATGGCTACACCTTC. This sequence encodes CASSVSSGVGYGYTF.

This clone turned up a few times. J is TRBJ2-7 and V is TRBV19; 7 bases line up with TRBD2. The V segment lost 1 base and the J segment 0 bases; nucleotides outside the gene matches: 3. CDR1 and CDR2 from the germline V gene are LNHDA and SQIVND (reference sequence). The CDR3 has 15 residues. CDR3 DNA sequence: TGTGCCAGTAGTATAGCAGCGGGGAGCTCCTACGAGCAGTACTTC. It specifies CASSIAAGSSYEQYF.

The V and J genes are TRBV12-5 and TRBJ2-3; TRBD2 might be the D (5 bases). Germline V CDR1 and CDR2: LGHNT, FRNRAP. Trimming removed 0 bases at V and 9 bases at J, with 13 bases between. This CDR3 contains 14 residues. CDR3 coding DNA: TGTGCTAGTGGTTTGGTAGGGAGCAGGAGCACGCAGTATTTT. Translated: CASGLVGSRSTQYF.

The V gene is TRBV9, the J gene TRBJ2-7; possible D gene TRBD2, 5 bases. The CDR3 has 14 amino acids. Germline V gene data show CDR1 as SGDLS and CDR2 as YYNGEE. V was pared by 0 bases and J by 5 bases, with 12 bases between. CDR3 protein: CASSVDGAGDEQYF. DNA for the CDR3: TGTGCCAGCAGCGTAGACGGCGCGGGCGACGAGCAGTACTTC.

V usage is TRBV10-1 and J usage is TRBJ2-1; 7 nucleotides agree with TRBD2. This CDR3 has 11 amino acids. Germline V gene data show CDR1 as WNHNN and CDR2 as SYGVQD (reference sequence). The J segment lost 8 bases and the V segment lost 6 bases, leaving 1 base of the junction unmatched. In nucleotides, the CDR3 is TGCGCCAGCAGCGCGGGAGATGAGCAGTTCTTC. This translates into CASSAGDEQFF.

The chain recombines TRBV9 with TRBJ2-5; 7 nucleotides line up with TRBD1. The CDR3 is 14 residues long. Germline loops: CDR1 SGDLS, CDR2 YYNGEE. V lost 4 bases to trimming and J lost 3 bases; unmatched junction nucleotides: 6. Here the CDR3 DNA reads TGTGCCAGCAGCAGAGCCGGGACAGAAGAGACCCAGTACTTC. Translated, it gives CASSRAGTEETQYF.

The chain employs TRBV2 and TRBJ2-7; D is unresolved. V shed 5 bases and J shed 3 bases, with 5 bases lying between them. The CDR3 runs 11 residues. Germline CDR1 SNHLY, CDR2 FYNNEI. CDR3 sequence: CASSPYYEQYF. The DNA of the CDR3 is TGTGCCAGCAGTCCGTACTACGAGCAGTACTTC.

This clone was detected a few times. The V call is TRBV9, the J call TRBJ2-2; TRBD2 agrees at 7 bases. Germline trimming cut 6 bases from V and 3 bases from J; bases unmatched to any gene: 14. This CDR3 comprises 17 residues. CDR1 and CDR2 (germline): SGDLS, YYNGEE. CDR3 loop: CASNHPRAGVDTGELFF. DNA of the CDR3: TGTGCCAGCAACCACCCTCGGGCGGGGGTGGACACCGGGGAGCTGTTTTTT.

This clone was seen once. V is TRBV5-1 and J is TRBJ2-2; 9 bases are shared with TRBD1. The V gene end was trimmed by 0 bases and the J gene end by 3 bases; junction bases not matched to a gene: 6. Germline values: CDR1 SGHRS, CDR2 YFSETQ. The CDR3 is 17 residues long. In nucleotides, the CDR3 is TGCGCCAGCAGCTTGGAGGGTACAGGGGGCCACACCGGGGAGCTGTTTTTT. Translated, it gives CASSLEGTGGHTGELFF.

This chain uses TRBV14 with TRBJ1-1; unclear D gene. The V gene's germline CDR1 is SGHDN and CDR2 FVKESK. There are 14 residues in the CDR3. Deletions cut 0 bases from V and 0 bases from J, with 5 bases between. The CDR3 spells CASSQDRMNTEAFF. DNA for the CDR3: TGTGCCAGCAGCCAAGACAGGATGAACACTGAAGCTTTCTTT.

This chain joins TRBV7-9 and TRBJ1-1, with 9 bases identical to TRBD1. After removal of 2 bases from V and 1 base from J, the junction contained 2 bases not matched to a gene. The germline V gene encodes CDR1 SEHNR and CDR2 FQNEAQ (reference sequence). This CDR3 has 15 amino acids. The CDR3 protein is CASSLRQGGNTEAFF. The CDR3 region has the DNA TGTGCCAGCAGCTTACGACAGGGGGGGAACACTGAAGCTTTCTTT.

CDR3 sequence: CASSEGPLSEQYF. Written as DNA, the CDR3 is TGTGCCAGCAGTGAAGGTCCGCTTAGTGAGCAGTACTTC. The chain employs TRBV6-1 and TRBJ2-5; D ambiguous. With 1 base removed from V and 11 bases from J, the gap between germline ends came to 14 bases. Germline-derived CDR1 and CDR2 are MNHNS and SASEGT. CDR3 length: 13 amino acids.

The chain has TRBV5-1 and TRBJ2-1, with a possible D match to TRBD2 (6 bases). The V gene lost 4 bases and the J gene lost 9 bases, with 11 bases spanning the gap. This CDR3 has 12 residues. Per the germline V gene, CDR1 is SGHRS and CDR2 is YFSETQ. CDR3 residues: CASSGDWSEQFF. CDR3 bases: TGCGCCAGCAGCGGGGACTGGTCTGAGCAGTTCTTC.

The chain joins TRBV2 to TRBJ2-7, with D possibly matching TRBD2 (6 bases). Germline V CDR1 and CDR2: SNHLY, FYNNEI. The V end was cut by 5 bases, the J end by 3 bases, with 23 bases between. The CDR3 covers 17 residues. The CDR3: CASSPAGLRRGNYEQYF. CDR3 DNA: TGTGCCAGCAGTCCCGCGGGCCTCAGACGGGGGAACTACGAGCAGTACTTC.

The chain uses TRBV9 and TRBJ2-5; the match to TRBD1 covers 7 bases. After removal of 4 bases from V and 5 bases from J, the junction contained 8 bases not matched to a gene. CDR1 SGDLS and CDR2 YYNGEE come from the germline V gene. CDR3 length: 14 amino acids. CDR3 sequence: CASSFSGGMETQYF. The CDR3 region has the DNA TGTGCCAGCAGCTTTTCAGGGGGTATGGAGACCCAGTACTTC.

The chain combines TRBV7-2 with TRBJ1-2; 7 nucleotides align to TRBD1. Losses at the gene ends were 7 bases for V and 2 bases for J; bases not matched to a gene: 19. The CDR3 extends over 18 amino acids. The germline CDR1 and CDR2 sequences are SGHTA and FQGNSA. CDR3 in amino acids: CASNIRTGTALSNYGYTF. The CDR3 DNA reads TGTGCCAGCAACATCAGAACCGGGACAGCTTTATCCAACTATGGCTACACCTTC. Variable domain in full (rest from reference TRBV7-2 and TRBJ1-2): GAGVSQSPSNKVTEKGKDVELRCDPISGHTALYWYRQSLGQGLEFLIYFQGNSAPDKSGLPSDRFSAERTGGSVSTLTIQRTQQEDSAVYLCASNIRTGTALSNYGYTFGSGTRLTVV.

V gene TRBV14 combines with J gene TRBJ1-1; 8 bases match TRBD1. CDR3 length: 16 amino acids. The germline gives CDR1 SGHDN, CDR2 FVKESK. Trimming cost V 0 bases and J 3 bases; bases outside gene matches: 6. The CDR3 DNA is TGTGCCAGCAGCCAAGATCAGGGGGCATGGCACACTGAAGCTTTCTTT. This codes for CASSQDQGAWHTEAFF.

V is TRBV5-1 and J is TRBJ2-3; D is ambiguous. The V end lost 2 bases, the J end lost 6 bases, and 4 bases lay between the germline ends. The CDR3 loop spans 11 amino acids. Germline lookup yields CDR1 SGHRS and CDR2 YFSETQ. The CDR3 DNA sequence: TGCGCCAGCAGCTTCTTCGATACGCAGTATTTT. Encoded protein: CASSFFDTQYF.

V and J are TRBV9 and TRBJ1-2; the match to TRBD1 covers 7 bases. Trimming at V came to 0 bases and at J to 7 bases, leaving 6 bases not matched to a gene. CDR1 and CDR2 from the germline V gene are SGDLS and YYNGEE. The CDR3 sequence is 14 residues long. The CDR3 bases are TGTGCCAGCAGCGTAGAGAGGACAGGAGTTGGCTACACCTTC. It specifies CASSVERTGVGYTF. The variable domain in full, completed from reference TRBV9 and TRBJ1-2, reads DSGVTQTPKHLITATGQRVTLRCSPRSGDLSVYWYQQSLDQGLQFLIQYYNGEERAKGNILERFSAQQFPDLHSELNLSSLELGDSALYFCASSVERTGVGYTFGSGTRLTVV.

The chain joins TRBV4-1 to TRBJ2-7; D is possibly TRBD2 (6 bases). The CDR3 extends over 17 amino acids. Trimming shortened V by 4 bases and J by 2 bases, and 21 bases separated the two germline ends. Germline assignment: CDR1 MGHRA and CDR2 YSYEKL. The CDR3 bases are TGCGCCAGCAGCCTCCTCGCCGGGGCGGCGGGGACCTACGAGCAGTACTTC. Residues: CASSLLAGAAGTYEQYF.

This clone appeared once. The rearrangement joins TRBV19 to TRBJ2-7; unclear D gene. V dropped 5 bases and J dropped 1 base, with 15 bases sitting between them. CDR3 length: 15 amino acids. The germline V gene has CDR1 LNHDA and CDR2 SQIVND (reference sequence). The CDR3, as DNA: TGTGCCAGTAGTCAGCGCGTTCAGAGTTCCTACGAGCAGTACTTC. It specifies CASSQRVQSSYEQYF.

This chain connects TRBV2 to TRBJ2-5; tentatively, D is TRBD1 (6 bases). With 1 base removed from V and 7 bases from J, the gap between germline ends came to 7 bases. The CDR3 contains 12 residues. Per the germline V gene, CDR1 is SNHLY and CDR2 is FYNNEI. CDR3 sequence: CASSEVRGTQYF. The DNA for the CDR3 is TGTGCCAGCAGTGAAGTCAGGGGGACCCAGTACTTC.

V usage is TRBV9 and J usage is TRBJ2-5; 10 nucleotides align to TRBD2. The CDR3 length is 15 residues. Germline-derived CDR1 and CDR2 are SGDLS and YYNGEE. Trimming cost V 2 bases and J 5 bases; bases outside gene matches: 6. CDR3 protein: CASSVTTSGVETQYF. The DNA of the CDR3 is TGTGCCAGCAGCGTGACTACTAGCGGGGTGGAGACCCAGTACTTC. The full variable domain, completed using reference TRBV9 and TRBJ2-5, is DSGVTQTPKHLITATGQRVTLRCSPRSGDLSVYWYQQSLDQGLQFLIQYYNGEERAKGNILERFSAQQFPDLHSELNLSSLELGDSALYFCASSVTTSGVETQYFGPGTRLLVL.

This clone was recorded only once. This rearrangement joins TRBV18 to TRBJ1-5; D is uncertain. The CDR3 spans 12 residues. V was clipped by 6 bases and J by 0 bases, with 3 bases between them. CDR1 and CDR2 (germline): KGHSH, LQKENI. Here the CDR3 reads CASSYSNQPQHF. In DNA, the CDR3 is TGTGCCAGCTCTTATAGCAATCAGCCCCAGCATTTT. Full variable domain (remainder filled in from reference TRBV18 and TRBJ1-5): NAGVMQNPRHLVRRRGQEARLRCSPMKGHSHVYWYRQLPEEGLKFMVYLQKENIIDESGMPKERFSAEFPKEGPSILRIQQVVRGDSAAYFCASSYSNQPQHFGDGTRLSIL.

The chain joins TRBV19 to TRBJ1-3, with D unresolved. The germline V gene has CDR1 LNHDA and CDR2 SQIVND (reference sequence). The CDR3 has 14 amino acids. V lost 1 base to trimming and J lost 4 bases, with 8 bases between them. CDR3 residues: CASSIGREGNTIYF. The CDR3, as DNA: TGTGCCAGTAGTATAGGGAGAGAAGGAAACACCATATATTTT.

This clone was detected once. The chain couples TRBV15 to TRBJ2-7; 9 bases agree with TRBD2. The germline V gene has CDR1 LNHNV and CDR2 YYDKDF (reference sequence). This CDR3 contains 14 residues. The ends lost 4 bases at V and 9 bases at J; junction bases unmatched: 10. CDR3 in DNA: TGTGCCACCAGCACCCGGCGGGGGGGAGAGGTGCAGTACTTC. Its translation: CATSTRRGGEVQYF.

V is TRBV19 and J is TRBJ2-7; TRBD1 agrees at 8 bases. With V trimmed by 1 base and J by 3 bases, 5 bases remained unmatched. Germline V gives CDR1 LNHDA, CDR2 SQIVND (reference sequence). The CDR3 totals 15 residues. The CDR3 DNA is TGTGCCAGTAGTATAGGGACAGGGAGAATCTACGAGCAGTACTTC. It codes for CASSIGTGRIYEQYF. The full variable domain, its missing parts supplied by reference TRBV19 and TRBJ2-7, is DGGITQSPKYLFRKEGQNVTLSCEQNLNHDAMYWYRQDPGQGLRLIYYSQIVNDFQKGDIAEGYSVSREKKESFPLTVTSAQKNPTAFYLCASSIGTGRIYEQYFGPGTRLTVT.